A single sample is the source of the 22 T cell receptor beta chains below, sequenced in a study of metastatic and nonmetastatic thyroid tumors. TCRdb re-clonotyped the PCR reads through MiXCR. The sample carries tens of thousands of clones, about an eighth recorded once. Treatment of any kind had been given to no patient before thyroid surgery. What was sequenced was blood. These TCRs come from a female donor with papillary thyroid cancer or a benign thyroid nodule (not recorded which). Some clones in this sample may be carry-over from other donors' samples.

This clone occurred many times. The chain uses TRBV19 and TRBJ2-5; tentatively, D is TRBD1 (8 bases). The V and J ends lost 11 bases and 4 bases respectively, with 20 bases between them. The CDR3 totals 14 residues. CDR1 LNHDA and CDR2 SQIVND come from the germline V gene (reference sequence). The CDR3: CASWTGTGGETQYF. The DNA for the CDR3 is TGTGCCTCCTGGACAGGGACGGGGGGAGAGACCCAGTACTTC.

This clone has only a few counts. V gene TRBV6-1 combines with J gene TRBJ2-7; 8 nucleotides align to TRBD1. Unmatched junction bases numbered 5, after V lost 6 bases and J lost 1 base. The germline V gene has CDR1 MNHNS and CDR2 SASEGT. This CDR3 is built from 14 residues. As DNA, the CDR3 is TGTGCCAGCAGCCCAGGGACAGGTTCCTACGAGCAGTACTTC. This codes for CASSPGTGSYEQYF.

This clone was picked up many times. A read error may be the cause here, since a much bigger clone is one base away. This same CDR3 is encoded by further DNA sequences in the sample. V is TRBV12-3 or TRBV12-4 and J is TRBJ2-5; D ambiguous. V dropped 5 bases and J dropped 2 bases, with 12 bases sitting between them. This CDR3 comprises 14 residues. The CDR3 is CASSLRRQQETQYF. The DNA for the CDR3 is TGTGCCAGCAGTCTGCGTCGGCAGCAAGAGACCCAGTACTTC.

This clone was seen ten or more times. The V gene is TRBV11-3, the J gene TRBJ2-7; unclear D gene. The CDR3 spans 15 residues. Trimming took off 0 bases at V and 4 bases at J, with 13 bases between the two ends. Germline values: CDR1 SGHNT, CDR2 YENEEA. The CDR3, as DNA: TGTGCCAGCAGCTTAGAAGGCCCCCTTGAGTACGAGCAGTACTTC. Amino acids: CASSLEGPLEYEQYF.

The sample holds many counts of this clone. J is TRBJ2-4 and V is TRBV11-2; D possibly corresponds to TRBD2 (6 bases). The CDR3 extends over 16 amino acids. V gave up 5 bases and J gave up 0 bases, with 14 bases separating them. Germline lookup yields CDR1 SGHAT and CDR2 FQNNGV. CDR3 bases: TGTGCCAGCAGCGCGGTCAGGGACTTAGCCAAAAACATTCAGTACTTC. Protein product: CASSAVRDLAKNIQYF.

Many counts were recorded for this clone. This chain connects TRBV30 to TRBJ2-7, with D maybe TRBD2 (7 bases). The germline V gene encodes CDR1 GTSNPN and CDR2 SVGIG (reference sequence). V lost 0 bases to trimming and J lost 1 base, with 13 bases between them. This CDR3 has 15 amino acids. The CDR3 DNA reads TGTGCCTGGAGTGTACAAGGGGGAGGGTCCTACGAGCAGTACTTC. This codes for CAWSVQGGGSYEQYF.

This clone has ten or more counts. This chain links TRBV20-1 with TRBJ1-2; D uncertain. Between the trimmed V and J ends, which lost 6 bases and 1 base, there was a span of 9 bases. The CDR3 has 12 residues. Germline CDR1 and CDR2: DFQATT and SNEGSKA (reference sequence). The CDR3: CSADTLNYGYTF. The CDR3 coding sequence is TGCAGTGCAGATACACTTAACTATGGCTACACCTTC.

This clone came up a few times. The chain uses TRBV10-1 and TRBJ2-7; D not resolved. Germline values: CDR1 WNHNN, CDR2 SYGVQD (reference sequence). Trimming cost V 10 bases and J 6 bases, with 22 bases left between them. The CDR3 covers 14 residues. The CDR3 spells CAIGAVKLPSEQYF. The CDR3 coding sequence is TGCGCCATCGGTGCCGTGAAACTCCCCAGCGAGCAGTACTTC.

This clone occurred many times. The chain carries TRBV14 and TRBJ1-4; 7 bases line up with TRBD1. Germline lookup yields CDR1 SGHDN and CDR2 FVKESK. V was pared by 4 bases and J by 5 bases, with 1 base of the junction left unmatched. The CDR3 is 13 residues long. CDR3 amino acids: CASSRDRNEKLFF. The DNA for the CDR3 is TGTGCCAGCAGCCGGGACAGAAATGAAAAACTGTTTTTT.

Many counts were recorded for this clone. This chain links TRBV6-1 with TRBJ2-3; D is tentatively TRBD1 or TRBD2 (6 bases each). This CDR3 contains 16 residues. Germline V gene lookup returns CDR1 MNHNS and CDR2 SASEGT. Trimming stripped 6 bases from V and 4 bases from J, with 20 bases between. The CDR3 is CASSPGAVLMADTQYF. DNA of the CDR3: TGTGCCAGCAGCCCGGGGGCGGTTTTGATGGCAGATACGCAGTATTTT.

About this clone itself: One end of the junction does not line up with germline, which may come from a read error. CDR3 amino acids: CASSSWTVYCYTF. The CDR3 nucleotides read TGTGCCAGCAGTTCCTGGACTGTCTATTGCTACACCTTC. The chain employs TRBV28 and TRBJ1-2, with unresolved D. The germline CDR1 and CDR2 sequences are MDHEN and SYDVKM. The CDR3 is 13 residues long.

V is TRBV12-3 or TRBV12-4 and J is TRBJ2-5; 8 nucleotides match TRBD2. With V trimmed by 6 bases and J by 4 bases, 7 bases remained unmatched. The CDR3 loop spans 14 amino acids. For the CDR3, the DNA is TGTGCCAGCAGCCCTATAGCGGGAAGAGAGACCCAGTACTTC. Translation: CASSPIAGRETQYF.

This clone appeared many times. The chain is built from TRBV2 and TRBJ1-1, with D uncertain. The CDR3 contains 14 residues. The V end lost 2 bases, the J end lost 2 bases, and 9 bases lay between the germline ends. Germline-derived CDR1 and CDR2 are SNHLY and FYNNEI. As DNA, the CDR3 is TGTGCCAGCAGTGAAACAGCCACAAACACTGAAGCTTTCTTT. Protein: CASSETATNTEAFF. Filled out from reference TRBV2 and TRBJ1-1, the complete variable domain reads EPEVTQTPSHQVTQMGQEVILRCVPISNHLYFYWYRQILGQKVEFLVSFYNNEISEKSEIFDDQFSVERPDGSNFTLKIRSTKLEDSAMYFCASSETATNTEAFFGQGTRLTVV.

This clone showed up many times. Other DNA sequences within the sample encode an identical CDR3. This chain joins TRBV5-1 and TRBJ2-5, with 7 bases identical to TRBD2. The junction had 12 bases not matched to a gene; V was cut back by 5 bases and J by 5 bases. The CDR3 loop spans 15 amino acids. In germline, CDR1 is SGHRS, CDR2 YFSETQ. CDR3 region: CASREAGVSRETQYF. The CDR3 DNA reads TGCGCCAGCAGGGAGGCGGGAGTGTCCCGGGAGACCCAGTACTTC.

This clone was seen repeatedly, ten times or more. V usage is TRBV7-3 and J usage is TRBJ2-2; TRBD2 is a possible D gene (5 bases). The CDR3 consists of 13 residues. The germline gives CDR1 SGHTA, CDR2 FQGTGA. Trimming pared 5 bases from V and 6 bases from J, leaving 10 bases between. Written as DNA, the CDR3 is TGTGCCAGCAGCCCAACTAGTGCCGGGGAGCTGTTTTTT. It is translated as CASSPTSAGELFF.

This clone was observed many times. V is TRBV5-1 and J is TRBJ2-7; D gene uncertain. This CDR3 has 13 residues. In germline, CDR1 is SGHRS, CDR2 YFSETQ. V lost 3 bases and J 3 bases, leaving 10 bases between the germline ends. CDR3 bases: TGCGCCAGCAGCTATTTAGGAGACTACGAGCAGTACTTC. Translation gives CASSYLGDYEQYF.

The sample holds a few counts of this clone. Mismatch with germline at one junction end may stem from a read error. The chain joins TRBV12-3 or TRBV12-4 to TRBJ2-1; the D is unclear. The CDR3 is made up of 14 amino acids. CDR3 loop: CASTKGYTDNEQSF. The CDR3 coding sequence is TGTGCCAGCACTAAAGGGTATACTGACAATGAACAGTCCTTC.

This clone was detected many times. This rearrangement joins TRBV5-1 to TRBJ1-2; D may be TRBD1 (5 bases). Germline V gene data show CDR1 as SGHRS and CDR2 as YFSETQ. CDR3 size: 13 residues. Trimming left V 0 bases short and J 4 bases short, with 7 bases between. CDR3 in amino acids: CASSLAGGYGYTF. The CDR3 nucleotides are TGCGCCAGCAGCTTGGCGGGGGGCTATGGCTACACCTTC.

This clone has ten or more counts. The CDR3 spells CASSQGDYGYTF. Here the CDR3 DNA reads TGTGCCAGCAGTCAGGGGGACTATGGCTACACCTTC. The rearrangement joins TRBV2 to TRBJ1-2; 7 nucleotides line up with TRBD1. V trimming: 5 bases; J trimming: 3 bases; junction bases outside the gene matches: 0. Looked up from germline, CDR1 is SNHLY and CDR2 is FYNNEI. CDR3 size: 12 residues.

This clone was counted ten times or more. V usage is TRBV29-1 and J usage is TRBJ2-6; the D is unclear. Deletions cut 5 bases from V and 4 bases from J, with 6 bases between. The CDR3 is 12 residues long. CDR1 is SQVTM, CDR2 ANQGSEA, per germline. The CDR3 here is CSVQSGANVLTF. The CDR3 DNA reads TGCAGCGTTCAATCCGGGGCCAACGTCCTGACTTTC. The full variable domain, with the rest looked up from reference TRBV29-1 and TRBJ2-6, is SAVISQKPSRDICQRGTSLTIQCQVDSQVTMMFWYRQQPGQSLTLIATANQGSEATYESGFVIDKFPISRPNLTFSTLTVSNMSPEDSSIYLCSVQSGANVLTFGAGSRLTVL.

This clone was detected only a few times. A read error may produce the germline difference seen at one junction end. The genes are TRBV2 and TRBJ2-7, with unresolved D. Germline V gene data show CDR1 as SNHLY and CDR2 as FYNNEI. The CDR3 totals 13 residues. The CDR3 nucleotides read TGTGCCAGCATATTCGGGCAGTCCTACGACCAGTACTTC. It codes for CASIFGQSYDQYF. The full variable domain, in which reference TRBV2 and TRBJ2-7 provide the parts outside the CDR3, is EPEVTQTPSHQVTQMGQEVILRCVPISNHLYFYWYRQILGQKVEFLVSFYNNEISEKSEIFDDQFSVERPDGSNFTLKIRSTKLEDSAMYFCASIFGQSYDQYFGPGTRLTVT.

Ten or more counts support this clone. The chain is built from TRBV9 and TRBJ1-5, with D unclear. The CDR3 is 13 residues long. CDR1 SGDLS and CDR2 YYNGEE come from the germline V gene. Trimming took off 0 bases at V and 0 bases at J, with 1 base between the two ends. The DNA of the CDR3 is TGTGCCAGCAGCGTAGGTAGCAATCAGCCCCAGCATTTT. This sequence encodes CASSVGSNQPQHF.